Listed below are T cell receptor beta chains from one sample, sequenced in a study of shared clonotypes between healthy human individuals. Sequenced by immunoSEQ multiplex PCR; TCRdb stores in-frame clones only, minus some. This sample yields over 2 million clones, of which around 92% are seen a single time; 0.37% belongs to the top ten. The sequenced sample consisted of naive CD4+ T cells from PBMCs. These receptors were collected from a man between 18 and 35 years old in good health. Some clones in this sample may be carry-over from other donors' samples. The CDR3 runs from the conserved cysteine through the conserved F or W. The D gene is left open where the match is weak. The size entry is marked missing in some rows and otherwise reads once, few, many or a size class.

TRBV7-3	-	TRBJ2-7	-	TGTGCCAGCAGCTTAAATCCTAGCGCCTCCTACGAGCAGTACTTC	CASSLNPSASYEQYF
TRBV30	-	TRBJ1-1	-	TGTGCCGGATCTGCCGGAACCATAAGGAACACTGAAGCTTTCTTT	CAGSAGTIRNTEAFF
TRBV6-4	-	TRBJ2-5	-	TGTGCCAGCGCGGGACTCCCGGGGGAGACCCAGTACTTC	CASAGLPGETQYF
TRBV5-8	-	TRBJ2-7	TRBD1	TGTGCCAGCAGCGGCGGGACAGGGGTGTATTCCGAGCAGTACTTC	CASSGGTGVYSEQYF
TRBV5-1	-	TRBJ1-2	TRBD1	TGCGCCAGCAGCTCGACCCAGGGGGCCGACGGCTACACCTTC	CASSSTQGADGYTF
TRBV28	-	TRBJ2-7	TRBD2	TGTGCCAGCAGTACCGGGACTAGCGGGATTTACGAGCAGTACTTC	CASSTGTSGIYEQYF
TRBV29-1	few	TRBJ2-5	-	TGCAGCGTTGTAGGCAAACAAGAGACCCAGTACTTC	CSVVGKQETQYF
TRBV29-1	-	TRBJ1-1	-	TGCAGCGTTGAACACCAGGGACGCTACGAAGCTTTCTTT	CSVEHQGRYEAFF
TRBV7-9	-	TRBJ2-1	-	TGTGCCAGCAGCCCCCCTTGGGTGAGCAATGAGCAGTTCTTC	CASSPPWVSNEQFF
TRBV6-5	-	TRBJ1-2	-	TGTGCCAGCAGTAAGAACAGGGATGGATCCTATGGCTACACCTTC	CASSKNRDGSYGYTF
TRBV18	-	TRBJ1-1	-	TGTGCCAGCTCACGCGAGGCGGTCCCCACTGAAGCTTTCTTT	CASSREAVPTEAFF
TRBV5-1	-	TRBJ2-1	TRBD2	TGCGCCAGCAGCTGGACTAGCGGATACCTACCCAATGAGCAGTTCTTC	CASSWTSGYLPNEQFF
TRBV5-4	-	TRBJ1-2	-	TGTGCCAGCAGCCCGAGGGGCTACACCTTC	CASSPRGYTF
TRBV28	-	TRBJ2-4	-	TGTGCCAGCAGTTCATCCCGGGACGGACCAAAAAACATTCAGTACTTC	CASSSSRDGPKNIQYF
TRBV7-8	-	TRBJ2-7	-	TGTGCCAGCAGCTTTGACATAACCTACGAGCAGTACTTC	CASSFDITYEQYF
TRBV7-2	-	TRBJ2-7	-	TGTGCCAGCAGCTTCGGGGGTGCTAGAGCCTACGAGCAGTACTTC	CASSFGGARAYEQYF
TRBV5-4	once	TRBJ2-5	-	TGTGCCAGCAGCACAGACAGGCGGGAGACCCAGTACTTC	CASSTDRRETQYF
TRBV20-1	-	TRBJ2-3	-	TGCAGTGCGCACAAAGCAGATACGCAGTATTTT	CSAHKADTQYF
TRBV27	-	TRBJ2-2	-	TGTGCCAGCAGTTTACTCGGGGACACCGGGGAGCTGTTTTTT	CASSLLGDTGELFF
TRBV19	-	TRBJ2-5	TRBD1	TGTGCCAGTAGTATAGTAGGGGGCGAAGAGACCCAGTACTTC	CASSIVGGEETQYF
TRBV5-8	-	TRBJ1-4	-	TGTGCCAGCAGCGTGGGACGCGCGGAAAAACTGTTTTTT	CASSVGRAEKLFF
TRBV19	once	TRBJ2-2	TRBD1	TGTGCCAGTAACCGGGCCGGGACAGGGCTGACCGGGGAGCTGTTTTTT	CASNRAGTGLTGELFF
TRBV6-5	-	TRBJ1-4	TRBD1	TGTGCCAGCAGGTCTAACAGGGGTTATAATGAAAAACTGTTTTTT	CASRSNRGYNEKLFF
TRBV5-1	-	TRBJ1-2	TRBD1	TGCGCCAGCAGCTTACAATCGACAGGGGGCTACTATGGCTACACCTTC	CASSLQSTGGYYGYTF
TRBV30	-	TRBJ2-1	-	TGTGCCTGCTCTCCGGGGGACAATGAGCAGTTCTTC	CACSPGDNEQFF
TRBV7-8	once	TRBJ2-3	-	TGTGCCAGCAGCCTAAGACAGGGTGGAGGGCACGATACGCAGTATTTT	CASSLRQGGGHDTQYF
TRBV14	once	TRBJ2-1	TRBD2	TGTGCCAGCAGCGCGAAAGCGGGAGGATTGAGGAATGAGCAGTTCTTC	CASSAKAGGLRNEQFF
TRBV18	-	TRBJ1-4	-	TGTGCCAGCTCACCCAGAGCAGGGGCAACTAATGAAAAACTGTTTTTT	CASSPRAGATNEKLFF
TRBV28	-	TRBJ1-2	-	TGTGCCAGCAGGCTACCAGAGGGGTATAATGGCTACACCTTC	CASRLPEGYNGYTF
TRBV7-9	-	TRBJ2-2	-	TGTGCCAGCAGCTTAGGTTATCAGGGTAGGCGGACCGGGGAGCTGTTTTTT	CASSLGYQGRRTGELFF
TRBV9	-	TRBJ2-7	-	TGTGCCAGCAGCGTAGGGGCATTATACGAGTACGAGCAGTACTTC	CASSVGALYEYEQYF
TRBV27	few	TRBJ1-1	-	TGTGCCAGCAGTTTATTGGACAGCACTGAAGCTTTCTTT	CASSLLDSTEAFF
TRBV9	-	TRBJ2-4	TRBD2	TGTGCCAGCAGCCCGGGACTAGCGGGAGGAGGGGGCATTCAGTACTTC	CASSPGLAGGGGIQYF
TRBV7-3	-	TRBJ2-2	TRBD2	TGTGCCAGCAGCTTATCTGGAGCTAGCGGGAGGAACACCGGGGAGCTGTTTTTT	CASSLSGASGRNTGELFF
TRBV18	-	TRBJ1-2	-	TGTGCCAGCTCACCATCCAGACAGGAGAGCTATGGCTACACCTTC	CASSPSRQESYGYTF
TRBV5-1	-	TRBJ2-1	-	TGCGCCAGCAGGTGGTTTTTCAATGAGCAGTTCTTC	CASRWFFNEQFF
TRBV27	-	TRBJ2-7	-	TGTGCCAGCAGTTTAGAAAACAACTACGAGCAGTACTTC	CASSLENNYEQYF
TRBV6-5	-	TRBJ2-7	-	TGTGCCAGCAGCTTAAACCGAGGAGCGGGCGAGCAGTACTTC	CASSLNRGAGEQYF
TRBV18	once	TRBJ1-5	-	TGTGCCAACTCACCGAAGGACTCTTTGTCCGGCAATCAGCCCCAGCATTTT	CANSPKDSLSGNQPQHF
TRBV7-9	-	TRBJ2-5	-	TGTGCCAGCAGTTTACCATCCTGGGACTCCCGAGGAGAGACCCAGTACTTC	CASSLPSWDSRGETQYF
TRBV28	-	TRBJ2-4	TRBD1	TGTGCCAGCAGTTTAGTCGGGACAGGGCGAAACATTCAGTACTTC	CASSLVGTGRNIQYF
TRBV10-3	-	TRBJ2-5	-	TGTGCCATCAGTGAGTGGGGTGGAGAGACCCAGTACTTC	CAISEWGGETQYF
TRBV7-8	-	TRBJ2-7	TRBD2	TGTGCCAGCAGCCGTACGACTAGCGCCTACGAGCAGTACTTC	CASSRTTSAYEQYF
TRBV15	-	TRBJ2-4	-	TGTGCCACGACCGGGGGCGACGGCAAAAACATTCAGTACTTC	CATTGGDGKNIQYF
TRBV28	-	TRBJ2-7	-	TGTGCCAGCAGTTTATTAGGGCAGGACCCCTACGAGCAGTACTTC	CASSLLGQDPYEQYF
TRBV2	-	TRBJ2-2	TRBD2	TGTGCCAGCAGAGATCCTAGCGGGAGTAACACCGGGGAGCTGTTTTTT	CASRDPSGSNTGELFF
TRBV5-1	-	TRBJ1-4	-	TGCGCCAGCAGCATAGGACTACGAGCCTTCAATGAAAAACTGTTTTTT	CASSIGLRAFNEKLFF
TRBV4-2	once	TRBJ2-7	TRBD2	TGTGCCAGCAGCCCCTCGGGACTAGCGGGGTACGAGCAGTACTTC	CASSPSGLAGYEQYF
TRBV6-1	-	TRBJ2-1	-	TGTGCCAGCTTACGGGCCGCGGGGAATGAGCAGTTCTTC	CASLRAAGNEQFF
TRBV18	-	TRBJ2-1	TRBD2	TGTGCCAGCTCGCAGACTAGCGGGACGGGCAATGAGCAGTTCTTC	CASSQTSGTGNEQFF
TRBV7-9	-	TRBJ2-1	-	TGTGCCAGCAGCTTCCGGGAGACCTCCTACAATGAGCAGTTCTTC	CASSFRETSYNEQFF
TRBV29-1	-	TRBJ1-1	-	TGCAGCGTTGGTCGGGGGGCGAACACTGAAGCTTTCTTT	CSVGRGANTEAFF
TRBV2	-	TRBJ2-2	-	TGTGCCAGCAGTGAAGTTTCGGGGACCGGGGAGCTGTTTTTT	CASSEVSGTGELFF